A selection of T cell receptor beta chains follows, all from one sample in a study of blood T cell repertoires in COVID-19. Clones were read by immunoSEQ multiplex PCR, and TCRdb kept only the in-frame ones, dropping some. The profile shows over 200,000 clones, 92% of them singletons. The sample comprised peripheral blood. These receptors all stem from a man aged 25-45 years with acute or convalescent COVID-19. Each CDR3 is given with its conserved first and last residue. A D gene is named only where the DNA matches it firmly. A row's size may be missing; if present it is once, few, many or a size class.

v_gene: TRBV6-2/TRBV6-3
d_gene: TRBD2
abundance: NA
j_gene: TRBJ2-1
CDR3aa: CASSRGLALSEQFF
CDR3nt: TGTGCCAGCAGTCGAGGACTAGCGTTAAGTGAGCAGTTCTTC

v_gene: TRBV18
d_gene: TRBD1
abundance: NA
j_gene: TRBJ2-1
CDR3aa: CASSPGQGVNEQFF
CDR3nt: TGTGCCAGCTCACCTGGACAGGGGGTGAATGAGCAGTTCTTC

v_gene: TRBV9
d_gene: TRBD1
abundance: few
j_gene: TRBJ1-1
CDR3aa: CASSGVGTAEEAFF
CDR3nt: TGTGCCAGCAGCGGCGTTGGGACAGCCGAAGAAGCTTTCTTT

v_gene: TRBV28
d_gene: NA
abundance: NA
j_gene: TRBJ2-1
CDR3aa: CASSFIDGSSYNEQFF
CDR3nt: TGTGCCAGCAGTTTCATCGACGGGAGCTCCTACAATGAGCAGTTCTTC

v_gene: TRBV6-4
d_gene: TRBD2
abundance: once
j_gene: TRBJ2-7
CDR3aa: CASSEQPSGLPYEQYF
CDR3nt: TGTGCCAGCAGTGAGCAACCCTCGGGACTACCTTACGAGCAGTACTTC

v_gene: TRBV6-2/TRBV6-3
d_gene: NA
abundance: few
j_gene: TRBJ1-5
CDR3aa: CASSLGAGGNQPQHF
CDR3nt: TGTGCCAGCAGCCTCGGAGCGGGGGGCAATCAGCCCCAGCATTTT

v_gene: TRBV28
d_gene: TRBD1
abundance: NA
j_gene: TRBJ1-3
CDR3aa: CASSLQTGRQGFSGNTIYF
CDR3nt: TGTGCCAGCAGTTTACAGACGGGTCGACAGGGTTTCTCTGGAAACACCATATATTTT

v_gene: TRBV7-8
d_gene: TRBD1
abundance: NA
j_gene: TRBJ1-2
CDR3aa: CASSLGGTGTFGYTF
CDR3nt: TGTGCCAGCAGCTTAGGTGGGACAGGGACCTTCGGCTACACCTTC

v_gene: TRBV19
d_gene: NA
abundance: NA
j_gene: TRBJ1-2
CDR3aa: CASSPMTGLNHGYTF
CDR3nt: TGTGCCAGTAGCCCCATGACAGGTTTAAACCATGGCTACACCTTC

v_gene: TRBV2
d_gene: NA
abundance: NA
j_gene: TRBJ2-2
CDR3aa: CASSESVRNTGELFF
CDR3nt: TGTGCCAGCAGTGAAAGTGTCAGGAACACCGGGGAGCTGTTTTTT

v_gene: TRBV11-2
d_gene: NA
abundance: NA
j_gene: TRBJ1-2
CDR3aa: CASRRSGGGYTF
CDR3nt: TGTGCCAGCAGAAGAAGCGGGGGGGGCTACACCTTC

v_gene: TRBV28
d_gene: NA
abundance: once
j_gene: TRBJ1-2
CDR3aa: CASSLAQGGYYGYTF
CDR3nt: TGTGCCAGCAGTTTGGCCCAGGGAGGGTACTATGGCTACACCTTC

v_gene: TRBV27
d_gene: TRBD2
abundance: once
j_gene: TRBJ2-3
CDR3aa: CASSRGGLDTQYF
CDR3nt: TGTGCCAGCAGTCGGGGGGGCCTGGATACGCAGTATTTT

v_gene: TRBV30
d_gene: TRBD2
abundance: NA
j_gene: TRBJ2-2
CDR3aa: CAGGRGAGGQTGELFF
CDR3nt: TGTGCCGGAGGGAGGGGAGCGGGGGGACAAACCGGGGAGCTGTTTTTT

v_gene: TRBV19
d_gene: TRBD1
abundance: NA
j_gene: TRBJ1-5
CDR3aa: CASSMATGTFGNQPQHF
CDR3nt: TGTGCCAGTAGTATGGCGACAGGGACATTTGGCAATCAGCCCCAGCATTTT

v_gene: TRBV28
d_gene: NA
abundance: NA
j_gene: TRBJ1-4
CDR3aa: CASSPVATNEKLFF
CDR3nt: TGTGCCAGCAGTCCAGTGGCAACTAATGAAAAACTGTTTTTT

v_gene: TRBV27
d_gene: NA
abundance: NA
j_gene: TRBJ1-6
CDR3aa: CASSFRGDNSPLHF
CDR3nt: TGTGCCAGCAGTTTCCGGGGTGATAATTCACCCCTCCACTTT

v_gene: TRBV2
d_gene: TRBD1
abundance: NA
j_gene: TRBJ2-1
CDR3aa: CASSLIDRVGDEQFF
CDR3nt: TGTGCCAGCAGCCTTATAGACAGGGTGGGTGATGAGCAGTTCTTC

v_gene: TRBV28
d_gene: NA
abundance: NA
j_gene: TRBJ1-1
CDR3aa: CASSLYAGSRTEAFF
CDR3nt: TGTGCCAGCAGTTTATATGCCGGGAGTCGGACTGAAGCTTTCTTT

v_gene: TRBV5-1
d_gene: NA
abundance: NA
j_gene: TRBJ2-2
CDR3aa: CASSPVLGSEGELFF
CDR3nt: TGCGCCAGCAGCCCCGTTTTGGGGAGTGAGGGGGAGCTGTTTTTT

v_gene: TRBV29-1
d_gene: NA
abundance: once
j_gene: TRBJ2-3
CDR3aa: CSVERGGPDTQYF
CDR3nt: TGCAGCGTTGAAAGGGGGGGACCAGATACGCAGTATTTT

v_gene: TRBV5-6
d_gene: TRBD2
abundance: NA
j_gene: TRBJ2-2
CDR3aa: CASSLLSGGAGELFF
CDR3nt: TGTGCCAGCAGCTTATTGAGCGGGGGGGCCGGGGAGCTGTTTTTT

v_gene: TRBV7-2
d_gene: TRBD1
abundance: once
j_gene: TRBJ2-5
CDR3aa: CASSRPRGQVLMETQYF
CDR3nt: TGTGCCAGCAGCCGCCCCCGAGGACAGGTCCTGATGGAGACCCAGTACTTC

v_gene: TRBV7-3
d_gene: TRBD1
abundance: NA
j_gene: TRBJ2-3
CDR3aa: CASSLSGTGSSTDTQYF
CDR3nt: TGTGCCAGCAGCTTATCCGGGACAGGGAGCAGCACAGATACGCAGTATTTT